Shown below are 10 T cell receptor beta chains from a single sample sequenced in a study of T cells in women clearing cervical HPV infection. Clones were sequenced by immunoSEQ multiplex PCR, and TCRdb holds only the in-frame ones, with some missing. The listing contains tens of thousands of clones. Sequencing was performed on blood buffy coat. These receptors all stem from a woman between 18 and 70 years old with a cervical HPV16 infection that either progressed to CIN3+ or cleared (not recorded which).

With respect to this clone: The CDR3 end lies 3 residues beyond the end of the read and is filled in from the germline J gene. V is TRBV7-9 and J is TRBJ2-3, with TRBD1 as a possible D gene (5 bases). Germline CDR1 is SEHNR and CDR2 is FQNEAQ (reference sequence). The CDR3 spans 13 residues. This CDR3 is CASSPDSPDTQYF. Incomplete CDR3 DNA: TGTGCCAGCAGCCCCGACAGCCCCGACACG. Full variable domain (missing parts from reference TRBV7-9 and TRBJ2-3): DTGVSQNPRHKITKRGQNVTFRCDPISEHNRLYWYRQTLGQGPEFLTYFQNEAQLEKSRLLSDRFSAERPKGSFSTLEIQRTEQGDSAMYLCASSPDSPDTQYFGPGTRLTVL.

As regards this clone: Read data end 3 residues before the CDR3 end; the end is taken from the germline J gene. This chain uses TRBV19 with TRBJ2-3; D is perhaps TRBD1 or TRBD2 (5 bases each). Germline V CDR1 and CDR2: LNHDA, SQIVND (reference sequence). V was clipped by 0 bases and J by 3 bases, with 7 bases between them. CDR3 size: 14 residues. CDR3 loop: CASSIEEGTDTQYF. The sequenced CDR3 bases are TGTGCCAGTAGTATAGAAGAGGGGACAGATACG.

This CDR3 reads CAWGDTKETQYF. CDR3 DNA (partial): TGTGCCTGGGGCGACACCAAAGAGACC. The chain is built from TRBV30 and TRBJ2-5, with D unresolved. The read ends 3 residues before the CDR3 terminus; that terminus is restored from the germline J gene. Per germline, CDR1 GTSNPN and CDR2 SVGIG (reference sequence). The CDR3 extends over 12 amino acids. The V gene lost 5 bases and the J gene lost 3 bases, with 10 bases spanning the gap.

Of note for this clone: The CDR3 end lies 3 residues beyond the end of the read and is filled in from the germline J gene. The chain employs TRBV5-4 and TRBJ2-1, with TRBD1 matching over 7 bases. The CDR3 is made up of 14 amino acids. Losses at the gene ends were 4 bases for V and 6 bases for J; bases not matched to a gene: 7. Germline CDR1 SGHNT, CDR2 YYREEE (reference sequence). The DNA read from the CDR3 is TGTGCCAGCAGCCCGACAGGGTCCGGCAATGAG. Amino acid sequence: CASSPTGSGNE. The CDR3 in its entirety is CASSPTGSGNEQFF.

Points on this clone: From the germline J gene comes the end of the CDR3, since the read stops 3 residues before it. The V call is TRBV30, the J call TRBJ1-5; no clear D. Trimming pared 1 base from V and 7 bases from J, leaving 11 bases between. Per the germline V gene, CDR1 is GTSNPN and CDR2 is SVGIG (reference sequence). The CDR3 runs 13 residues. The sequenced part of the CDR3 DNA is TGTGCCTGGAGTGACAGTGCAAAGCAGCCC. This translates into CAWSDSAKQP. In full, the CDR3 reads CAWSDSAKQPQHF.

About this clone: Read sequence stops 3 residues before the CDR3 end, and the germline J gene provides the missing end. The V gene is TRBV7-9, the J gene TRBJ2-4; weak D call: TRBD1 (5 bases). The germline CDR1 and CDR2 sequences are SEHNR and FQNEAQ (reference sequence). The CDR3 consists of 13 residues. Here the CDR3 reads CASSSGQYYGQYF. The CDR3 DNA, read in part, is TGTGCCAGCAGCTCCGGACAATACTATGGT.

Worth noting for this clone: The read ends 3 residues before the CDR3 terminus; that terminus is restored from the germline J gene. The chain uses TRBV2 and TRBJ1-2; TRBD1 is a possible D gene (5 bases). CDR1 and CDR2 from the germline V gene are SNHLY and FYNNEI. The CDR3 sequence is 15 residues long. Incomplete CDR3 DNA: TGTGCCAGCAGACACAGCGGGGGGAGCACAGATACC. This translates into CASRHSGGSTDT. The full CDR3 reads CASRHSGGSTDTYTF.

To note about this clone: The read ends 3 residues shy of where the CDR3 ends; the end is completed using the germline J gene. This chain connects TRBV7-8 to TRBJ1-3; the D is unclear. V gave up 5 bases and J gave up 4 bases, with 9 bases separating them. CDR1 is SGHVS, CDR2 FQNEAQ, per germline. The CDR3 loop spans 13 amino acids. The CDR3 spells CASSPTGGNTIYF. Incomplete CDR3 DNA: TGTGCCAGCAGCCCCACGGGGGGAAACACC.

Points on this clone: Read data end 3 residues before the CDR3 end; the end is taken from the germline J gene. The J gene is TRBJ2-3, the V gene TRBV6-2 or TRBV6-3; 8 nucleotides agree with TRBD2. V shed 6 bases, J shed 3 bases, and the junction held 8 bases outside the gene matches. Germline CDR1 and CDR2: MNHEY and SVGEGT. CDR3 length equals 15 residues. The CDR3 loop is CASSAQRGYTDTQYF. The covered CDR3 bases are TGTGCCAGCAGCGCCCAGCGGGGGTATACAGATACG.

On this clone: Read data end 3 residues before the CDR3 end; the end is taken from the germline J gene. This chain joins TRBV7-9 and TRBJ1-2; D is perhaps TRBD1 (6 bases). Germline V lookup: CDR1 SEHNR, CDR2 FQNEAQ (reference sequence). V was trimmed by 6 bases and J by 4 bases, leaving 15 bases between them. The CDR3 runs to 14 residues. The CDR3 loop is CASRPNRDFYGYTF. CDR3 DNA, as far as it was read: TGTGCCAGCAGGCCAAACAGGGATTTCTATGGC.